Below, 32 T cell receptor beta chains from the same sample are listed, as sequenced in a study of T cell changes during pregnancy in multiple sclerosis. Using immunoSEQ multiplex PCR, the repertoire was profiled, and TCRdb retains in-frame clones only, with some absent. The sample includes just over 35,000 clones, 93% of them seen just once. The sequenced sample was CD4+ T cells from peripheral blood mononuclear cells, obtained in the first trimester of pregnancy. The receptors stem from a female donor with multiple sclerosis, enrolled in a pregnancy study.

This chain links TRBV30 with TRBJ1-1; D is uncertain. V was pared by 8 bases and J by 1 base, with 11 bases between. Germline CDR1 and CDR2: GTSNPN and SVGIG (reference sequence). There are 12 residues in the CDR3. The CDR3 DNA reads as TGTGCCGCATCCCCAGGGAACACTGAAGCTTTCTTT. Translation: CAASPGNTEAFF.

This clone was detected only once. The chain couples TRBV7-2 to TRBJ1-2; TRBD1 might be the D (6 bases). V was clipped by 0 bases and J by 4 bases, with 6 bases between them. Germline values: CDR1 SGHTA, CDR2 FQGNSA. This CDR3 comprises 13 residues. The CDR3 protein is CASSLADSYGYTF. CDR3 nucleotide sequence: TGTGCCAGCAGCTTAGCGGACAGCTATGGCTACACCTTC. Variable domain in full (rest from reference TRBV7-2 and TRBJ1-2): GAGVSQSPSNKVTEKGKDVELRCDPISGHTALYWYRQSLGQGLEFLIYFQGNSAPDKSGLPSDRFSAERTGGSVSTLTIQRTQQEDSAVYLCASSLADSYGYTFGSGTRLTVV.

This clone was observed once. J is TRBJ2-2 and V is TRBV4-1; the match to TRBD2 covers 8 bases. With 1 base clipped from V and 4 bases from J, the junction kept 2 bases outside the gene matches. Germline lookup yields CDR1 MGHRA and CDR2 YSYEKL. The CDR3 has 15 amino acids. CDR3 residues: CASSQAGGRTGELFF. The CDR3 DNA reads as TGCGCCAGCAGCCAAGCGGGAGGGCGCACCGGGGAGCTGTTTTTT.

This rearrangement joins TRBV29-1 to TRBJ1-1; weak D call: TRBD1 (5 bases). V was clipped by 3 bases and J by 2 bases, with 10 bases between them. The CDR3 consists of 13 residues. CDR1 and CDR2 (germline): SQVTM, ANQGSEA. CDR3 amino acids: CSVDSGKNTEAFF. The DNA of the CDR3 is TGCAGCGTTGACTCAGGGAAAAACACTGAAGCTTTCTTT.

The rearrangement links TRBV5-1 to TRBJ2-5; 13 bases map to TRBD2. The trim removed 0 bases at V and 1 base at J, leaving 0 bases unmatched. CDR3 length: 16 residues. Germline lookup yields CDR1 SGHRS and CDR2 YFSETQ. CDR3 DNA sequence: TGCGCCAGCAGCTTGGGACTAGCGGGGGGCCAAGAGACCCAGTACTTC. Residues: CASSLGLAGGQETQYF.

CDR3 sequence reads: CASSPGQLYEQYF. The CDR3 nucleotides are TGCGCCAGCAGCCCGGGACAGCTCTACGAGCAGTACTTC. The V and J genes are TRBV4-1 and TRBJ2-7; TRBD1 matches at 7 bases. CDR3 length: 13 amino acids. Germline V gives CDR1 MGHRA, CDR2 YSYEKL. The V and J ends lost 4 bases and 3 bases, in that order; junction bases with no gene match: 3.

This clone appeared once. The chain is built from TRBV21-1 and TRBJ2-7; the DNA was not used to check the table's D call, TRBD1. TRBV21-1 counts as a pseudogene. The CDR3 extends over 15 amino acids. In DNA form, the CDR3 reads TGTGCCAGCAGCAAAGTCGGGACAACCTCCTACGAGCAGTACTTC. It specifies CASSKVGTTSYEQYF.

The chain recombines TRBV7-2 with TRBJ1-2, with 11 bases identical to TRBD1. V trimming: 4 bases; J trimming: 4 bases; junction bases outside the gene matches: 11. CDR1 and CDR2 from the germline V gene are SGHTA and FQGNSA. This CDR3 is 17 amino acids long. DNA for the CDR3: TGTGCCAGCAGCTCCCCCCTGGACAGGGGGCGCGGCTATGGCTACACCTTC. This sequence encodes CASSSPLDRGRGYGYTF.

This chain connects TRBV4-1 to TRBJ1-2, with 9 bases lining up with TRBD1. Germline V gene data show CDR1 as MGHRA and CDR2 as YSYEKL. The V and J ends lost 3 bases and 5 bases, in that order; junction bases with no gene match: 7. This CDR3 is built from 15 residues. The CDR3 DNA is TGCGCCAGCAGCCAGGGAAGGGACAGGGCTTATGGCTACACCTTC. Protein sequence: CASSQGRDRAYGYTF.

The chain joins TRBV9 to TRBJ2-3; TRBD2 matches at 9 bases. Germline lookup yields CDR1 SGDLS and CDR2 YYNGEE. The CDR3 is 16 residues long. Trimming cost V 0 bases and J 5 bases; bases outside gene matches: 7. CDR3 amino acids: CASSVGLAGLQDTQYF. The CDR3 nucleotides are TGTGCCAGCAGCGTAGGGCTAGCGGGGCTACAAGATACGCAGTATTTT.

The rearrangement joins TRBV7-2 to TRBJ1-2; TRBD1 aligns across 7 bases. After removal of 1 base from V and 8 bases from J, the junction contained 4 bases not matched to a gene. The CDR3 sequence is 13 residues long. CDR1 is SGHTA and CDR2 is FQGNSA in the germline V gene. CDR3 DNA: TGTGCCAGCAGCTTAGGCAGGGGGGAGGGCTACACCTTC. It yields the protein CASSLGRGEGYTF. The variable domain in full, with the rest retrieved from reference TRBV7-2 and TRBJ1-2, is GAGVSQSPSNKVTEKGKDVELRCDPISGHTALYWYRQSLGQGLEFLIYFQGNSAPDKSGLPSDRFSAERTGGSVSTLTIQRTQQEDSAVYLCASSLGRGEGYTFGSGTRLTVV.

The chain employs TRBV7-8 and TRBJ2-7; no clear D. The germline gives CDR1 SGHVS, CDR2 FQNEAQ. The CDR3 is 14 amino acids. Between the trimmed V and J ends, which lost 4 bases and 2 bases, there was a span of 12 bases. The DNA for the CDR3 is TGTGCCAGCAGCTCTTCCCCAGGCCCCTACGAGCAGTACTTC. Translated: CASSSSPGPYEQYF.

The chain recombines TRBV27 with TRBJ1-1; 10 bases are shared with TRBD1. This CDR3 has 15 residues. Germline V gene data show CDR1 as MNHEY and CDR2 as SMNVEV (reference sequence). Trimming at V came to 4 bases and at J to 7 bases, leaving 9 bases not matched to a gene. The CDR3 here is CASSSRKTGGHEAFF. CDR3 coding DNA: TGTGCCAGCAGTTCACGTAAGACAGGGGGCCATGAAGCTTTCTTT.

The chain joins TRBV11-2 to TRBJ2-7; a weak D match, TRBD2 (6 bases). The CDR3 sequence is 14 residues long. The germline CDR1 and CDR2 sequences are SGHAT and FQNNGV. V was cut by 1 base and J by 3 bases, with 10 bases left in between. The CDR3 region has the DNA TGTGCCAGCAGCTTAGTCGGAGGGAGCTACGAGCAGTACTTC. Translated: CASSLVGGSYEQYF.

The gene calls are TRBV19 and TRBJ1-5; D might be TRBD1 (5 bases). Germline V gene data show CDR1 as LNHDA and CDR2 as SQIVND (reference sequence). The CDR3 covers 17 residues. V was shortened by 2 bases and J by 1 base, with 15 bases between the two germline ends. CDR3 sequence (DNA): TGTGCCAGTAGTATATGGGGCGGGGGAGGGAGCAATCAGCCCCAGCATTTT. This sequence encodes CASSIWGGGGSNQPQHF.

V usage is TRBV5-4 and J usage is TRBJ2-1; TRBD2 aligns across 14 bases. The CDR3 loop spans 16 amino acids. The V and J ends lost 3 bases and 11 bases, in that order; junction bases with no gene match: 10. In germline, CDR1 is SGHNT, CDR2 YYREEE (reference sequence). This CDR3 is CASSSRTSGRMQQQFF. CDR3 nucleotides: TGTGCCAGCAGCTCCCGGACTAGCGGGAGGATGCAGCAGCAGTTCTTC.

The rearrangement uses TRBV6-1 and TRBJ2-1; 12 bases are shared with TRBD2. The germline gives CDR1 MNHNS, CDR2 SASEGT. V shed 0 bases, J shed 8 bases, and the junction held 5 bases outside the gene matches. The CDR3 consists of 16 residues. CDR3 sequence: CASSEAGLAGGYEQFF. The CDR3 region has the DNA TGTGCCAGCAGTGAAGCAGGCCTAGCGGGAGGGTATGAGCAGTTCTTC.

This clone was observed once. The chain's CDR3 is CARSPGTGRSLNTEAFF. In nucleotides, the CDR3 is TGTGCCAGAAGCCCCGGGACAGGGAGGAGTTTGAACACTGAAGCTTTCTTT. The V and J genes are TRBV5-3 and TRBJ1-1, with 9 bases aligning to TRBD1. TRBV5-3 is an open reading frame, and its role is uncertain. CDR3 length: 17 residues. V shed 4 bases and J 0 bases; nucleotides not matched to a gene: 10.

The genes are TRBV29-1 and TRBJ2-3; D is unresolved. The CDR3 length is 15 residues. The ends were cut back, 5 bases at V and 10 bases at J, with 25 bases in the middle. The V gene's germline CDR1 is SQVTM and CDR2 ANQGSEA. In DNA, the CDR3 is TGCAGCGTTCTCAACCGAAGCTCCCCATTCGTTGCGCAGTATTTT. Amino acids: CSVLNRSSPFVAQYF.

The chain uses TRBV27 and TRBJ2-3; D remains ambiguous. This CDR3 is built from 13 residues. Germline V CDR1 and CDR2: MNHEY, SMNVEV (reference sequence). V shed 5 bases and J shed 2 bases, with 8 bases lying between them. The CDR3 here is CASSPSYTDTQYF. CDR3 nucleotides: TGTGCCAGCAGTCCCTCTTACACAGATACGCAGTATTTT.

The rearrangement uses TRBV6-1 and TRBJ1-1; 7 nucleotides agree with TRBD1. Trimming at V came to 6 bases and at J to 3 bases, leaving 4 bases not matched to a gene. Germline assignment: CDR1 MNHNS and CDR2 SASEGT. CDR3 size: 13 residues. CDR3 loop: CASRDRAYTEAFF. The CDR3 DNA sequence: TGTGCCAGCAGAGACAGGGCGTACACTGAAGCTTTCTTT.

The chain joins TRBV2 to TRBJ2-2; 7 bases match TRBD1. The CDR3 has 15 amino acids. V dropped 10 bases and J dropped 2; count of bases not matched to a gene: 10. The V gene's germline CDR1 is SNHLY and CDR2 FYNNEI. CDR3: CATGKDRPNTGELFF. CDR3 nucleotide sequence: TGTGCCACGGGCAAGGACAGGCCTAACACCGGGGAGCTGTTTTTT.

DNA for the CDR3: TGTGCCACCAGCAGAGATCGGGGGAATGTTGGCTACACCTTC. This encodes CATSRDRGNVGYTF. V usage is TRBV15 and J usage is TRBJ1-2, with TRBD1 as a possible D gene (5 bases). CDR1 and CDR2 from the germline V gene are LNHNV and YYDKDF (reference sequence). This CDR3 has 14 residues. The germline V and J ends were trimmed by 0 bases and 7 bases, with 12 bases remaining between them.

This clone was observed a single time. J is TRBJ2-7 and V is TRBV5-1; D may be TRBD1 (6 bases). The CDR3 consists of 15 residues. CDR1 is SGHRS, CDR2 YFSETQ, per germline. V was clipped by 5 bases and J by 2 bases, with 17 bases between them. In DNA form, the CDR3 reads TGCGCCAGCAGTTCGCGACAGGCGCATACCTACGAGCAGTACTTC. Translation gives CASSSRQAHTYEQYF.

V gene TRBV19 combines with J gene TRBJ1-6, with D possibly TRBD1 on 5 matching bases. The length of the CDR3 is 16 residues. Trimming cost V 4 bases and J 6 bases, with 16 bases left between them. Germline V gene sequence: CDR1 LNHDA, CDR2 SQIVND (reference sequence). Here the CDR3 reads CASSTPLPGGNSPLHF. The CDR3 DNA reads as TGTGCCAGTAGTACCCCCCTCCCCGGGGGTAATTCACCCCTCCACTTT. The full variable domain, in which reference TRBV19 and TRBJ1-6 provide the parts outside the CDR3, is DGGITQSPKYLFRKEGQNVTLSCEQNLNHDAMYWYRQDPGQGLRLIYYSQIVNDFQKGDIAEGYSVSREKKESFPLTVTSAQKNPTAFYLCASSTPLPGGNSPLHFGNGTRLTVT.

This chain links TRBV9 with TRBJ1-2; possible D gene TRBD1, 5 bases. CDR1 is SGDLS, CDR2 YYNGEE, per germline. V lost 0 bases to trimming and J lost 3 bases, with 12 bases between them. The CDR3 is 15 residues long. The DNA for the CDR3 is TGTGCCAGCAGCGTAGGGGGGGTTAAAGACTATGGCTACACCTTC. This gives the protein CASSVGGVKDYGYTF. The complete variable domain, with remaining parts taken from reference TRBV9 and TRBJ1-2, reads DSGVTQTPKHLITATGQRVTLRCSPRSGDLSVYWYQQSLDQGLQFLIQYYNGEERAKGNILERFSAQQFPDLHSELNLSSLELGDSALYFCASSVGGVKDYGYTFGSGTRLTVV.

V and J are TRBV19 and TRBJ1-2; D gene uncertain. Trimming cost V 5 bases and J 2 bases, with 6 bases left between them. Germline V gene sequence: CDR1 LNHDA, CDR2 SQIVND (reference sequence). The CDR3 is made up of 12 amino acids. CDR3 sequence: CASSWENYGYTF. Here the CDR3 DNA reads TGTGCCAGTAGTTGGGAGAACTATGGCTACACCTTC. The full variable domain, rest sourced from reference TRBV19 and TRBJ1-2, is DGGITQSPKYLFRKEGQNVTLSCEQNLNHDAMYWYRQDPGQGLRLIYYSQIVNDFQKGDIAEGYSVSREKKESFPLTVTSAQKNPTAFYLCASSWENYGYTFGSGTRLTVV.

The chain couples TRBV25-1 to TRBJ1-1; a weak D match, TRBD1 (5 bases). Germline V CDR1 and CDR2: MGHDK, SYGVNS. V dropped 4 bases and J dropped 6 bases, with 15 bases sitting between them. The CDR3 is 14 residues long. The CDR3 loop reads CASSAWRGVAEAFF. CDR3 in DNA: TGTGCCAGCAGTGCTTGGAGGGGCGTCGCTGAAGCTTTCTTT.

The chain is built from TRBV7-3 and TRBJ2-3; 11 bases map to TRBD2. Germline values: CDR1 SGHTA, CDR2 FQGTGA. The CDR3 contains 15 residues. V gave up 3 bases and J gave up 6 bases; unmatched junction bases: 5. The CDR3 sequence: CASSFLAGGRDTQYF. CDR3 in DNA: TGTGCCAGCAGCTTCCTAGCGGGGGGCCGGGATACGCAGTATTTT.

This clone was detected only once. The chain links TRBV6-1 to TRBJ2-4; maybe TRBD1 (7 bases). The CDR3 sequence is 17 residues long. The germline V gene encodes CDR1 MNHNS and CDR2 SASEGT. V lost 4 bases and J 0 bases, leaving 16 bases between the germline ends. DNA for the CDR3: TGTGCCAGCAGTGTTCAGGGGGGAGGAGGAGCCAAAAACATTCAGTACTTC. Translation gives CASSVQGGGGAKNIQYF.

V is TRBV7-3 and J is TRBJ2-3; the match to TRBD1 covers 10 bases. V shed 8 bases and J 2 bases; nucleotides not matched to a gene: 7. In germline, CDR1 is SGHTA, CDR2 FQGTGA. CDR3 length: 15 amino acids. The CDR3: CASSPTGGTTDTQYF. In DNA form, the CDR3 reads TGTGCCAGCTCCCCGACAGGGGGCACCACAGATACGCAGTATTTT.

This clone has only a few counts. The CDR3 sequence: CASSITPFGSNQPQHF. CDR3 bases: TGTGCCAGTAGTATAACCCCTTTCGGGAGCAATCAGCCCCAGCATTTT. The genes are TRBV19 and TRBJ1-5; D is undetermined. This CDR3 is built from 16 residues. Per germline, CDR1 LNHDA and CDR2 SQIVND (reference sequence). V was trimmed by 2 bases and J by 1 base, leaving 12 bases between them.